One and the same sample provided the 29 T cell receptor beta chains below, sequenced in a study of blood T cell repertoires in COVID-19. The data were produced by immunoSEQ multiplex PCR, yet TCRdb's version contains in-frame clones alone and is incomplete. The sample comprises around 290,000 clones, about 89% of which are singletons, and approximately 1.5% rests with the top ten. What was sequenced was PBMCs or T cells enriched from blood (not recorded which). These receptor sequences come from a woman aged 40 to 50 who had recovered from COVID-19.

V usage is TRBV11-2 and J usage is TRBJ2-1; D not resolved. CDR1 SGHAT and CDR2 FQNNGV come from the germline V gene. This CDR3 is built from 13 residues. Trimming stripped 2 bases from V and 8 bases from J, with 10 bases between. CDR3 amino acids: CASSLLLADEQFF. CDR3 bases: TGTGCCAGCAGCTTATTGCTCGCGGATGAGCAGTTCTTC.

This CDR3 reads CATSDLTGRAYYF. CDR3 DNA sequence: TGTGCCACCAGTGATTTGACAGGCCGGGCCTACTATTTT. The rearrangement links TRBV24-1 to TRBJ2-3; D possibly corresponds to TRBD1 (5 bases). The CDR3 is made up of 13 amino acids. In germline, CDR1 is KGHDR, CDR2 SFDVKD. The V end was cut by 0 bases, the J end by 15 bases, with 15 bases between.

This clone was found once. V is TRBV7-2 and J is TRBJ1-2, with 7 bases aligning to TRBD1. CDR3 length: 16 amino acids. Germline V gene lookup returns CDR1 SGHTA and CDR2 FQGNSA. After removal of 5 bases from V and 1 base from J, the junction contained 10 bases not matched to a gene. The CDR3 nucleotides are TGTGCCAGCAGCCCGGACCGGACAGGACTTAACTATGGCTACACCTTC. It translates to CASSPDRTGLNYGYTF.

CDR3 protein: CASSLGTPGYGYTF. DNA of the CDR3: TGTGCCAGCAGCTTAGGCACCCCGGGATATGGCTACACCTTC. The chain has TRBV5-4 and TRBJ1-2; no clear D gene. This CDR3 is 14 amino acids long. Trimming pared 2 bases from V and 5 bases from J, leaving 13 bases between. The germline V gene encodes CDR1 SGHNT and CDR2 YYREEE (reference sequence).

This clone occurred once. V usage is TRBV12-3 or TRBV12-4 and J usage is TRBJ1-2; TRBD1 matches 8 bases. Unmatched junction bases numbered 5, after V lost 7 bases and J lost 4 bases. This CDR3 is built from 13 residues. CDR3 in DNA: TGTGCCAGCACCGTGACAGGGGCCTATGGCTACACCTTC. This translates into CASTVTGAYGYTF.

This chain uses TRBV14 with TRBJ2-1, with a tentative D call TRBD2 (6 bases). The CDR3 consists of 16 residues. The germline CDR1 and CDR2 sequences are SGHDN and FVKESK. The V gene lost 3 bases and the J gene lost 8 bases, with 20 bases spanning the gap. The DNA of the CDR3 is TGTGCCAGCAGCCAGGTCGCTACTCTAGCGTACTATGAGCAGTTCTTC. Encoded protein: CASSQVATLAYYEQFF. Full variable domain (outside the CDR3, taken from reference TRBV14 and TRBJ2-1): EAGVTQFPSHSVIEKGQTVTLRCDPISGHDNLYWYRRVMGKEIKFLLHFVKESKQDESGMPNNRFLAERTGGTYSTLKVQPAELEDSGVYFCASSQVATLAYYEQFFGPGTRLTVL.

The chain recombines TRBV5-1 with TRBJ2-2; 14 nucleotides align to TRBD2. V shed 0 bases and J 6 bases; nucleotides not matched to a gene: 4. CDR1 is SGHRS and CDR2 is YFSETQ in the germline V gene. The CDR3 is 17 residues long. Here the CDR3 DNA reads TGCGCCAGCAGCTTGGGACTAGCGGGAGGGCCTGCCGGGGAGCTGTTTTTT. This gives the protein CASSLGLAGGPAGELFF. The full variable domain, completed using reference TRBV5-1 and TRBJ2-2, is KAGVTQTPRYLIKTRGQQVTLSCSPISGHRSVSWYQQTPGQGLQFLFEYFSETQRNKGNFPGRFSGRQFSNSRSEMNVSTLELGDSALYLCASSLGLAGGPAGELFFGEGSRLTVL.

The chain has TRBV2 and TRBJ2-1, with D possibly being TRBD1 (6 bases). CDR3 size: 15 residues. Germline CDR1 SNHLY, CDR2 FYNNEI. Trimming took off 7 bases at V and 0 bases at J, with 13 bases between the two ends. CDR3 sequence reads: CASTPGQSSYNEQFF. The CDR3 DNA reads as TGTGCCAGCACCCCCGGACAGAGCTCCTACAATGAGCAGTTCTTC.

The chain carries TRBV4-3 and TRBJ1-4; unclear D gene. The V end was cut by 4 bases, the J end by 0 bases, with 9 bases between. The CDR3 is 15 amino acids. CDR1 is LGHNA and CDR2 is YSLEER in the germline V gene. For the CDR3, the DNA is TGCGCCAGCAGCCCTAACGGGGCAACTAATGAAAAACTGTTTTTT. Protein: CASSPNGATNEKLFF.

The chain employs TRBV11-2 and TRBJ1-2, with unresolved D. Germline V gene data show CDR1 as SGHAT and CDR2 as FQNNGV. V shed 0 bases and J shed 0 bases, with 8 bases lying between them. This CDR3 comprises 15 residues. The CDR3 loop reads CASSLDWAANYGYTF. The DNA of the CDR3 is TGTGCCAGCAGCTTAGATTGGGCAGCTAACTATGGCTACACCTTC.

V usage is TRBV5-1 and J usage is TRBJ2-2, with 10 bases fitting TRBD1. Germline V gene data show CDR1 as SGHRS and CDR2 as YFSETQ. The CDR3 is 17 residues long. Trimming removed 4 bases from V and 6 bases from J; junction bases left unmatched: 12. CDR3 amino acids: CASSPSPTGQGSGELFF. Written as DNA, the CDR3 is TGCGCCAGCAGCCCGAGCCCTACGGGACAGGGGTCCGGGGAGCTGTTTTTT.

The V gene is TRBV7-3, the J gene TRBJ1-3; a possible D gene is TRBD1 (5 bases). Germline CDR1 reads SGHTA; CDR2 reads FQGTGA. The V and J ends lost 5 bases and 0 bases respectively, with 14 bases between them. The CDR3 sequence is 16 residues long. The CDR3 region is CASSHGGRASGNTIYF. CDR3 sequence (DNA): TGTGCCAGCAGCCACGGGGGAAGGGCCTCTGGAAACACCATATATTTT.

This clone was counted once. This rearrangement joins TRBV14 to TRBJ2-2; D not resolved. Germline CDR1 is SGHDN and CDR2 is FVKESK. Deletions cut 5 bases from V and 10 bases from J, with 11 bases between. CDR3 length: 12 residues. Written as DNA, the CDR3 is TGTGCCAGCAGCAGCCAAGATGTGGAGCTGTTTTTT. This codes for CASSSQDVELFF.

This chain connects TRBV3-1 (or the pseudogene TRBV3-2) to TRBJ1-1; weak D call: TRBD1 (5 bases). Between the trimmed V and J ends, which lost 1 base and 6 bases, there was a span of 12 bases. Per the germline V gene, CDR1 is LGHDT and CDR2 is YNNKEL (reference sequence). CDR3 length: 14 amino acids. CDR3 loop: CASSQVLWGAEAFF. The DNA for the CDR3 is TGTGCCAGCAGCCAAGTCTTATGGGGGGCTGAAGCTTTCTTT.

CDR3 nucleotide sequence: TGTGCCAGCAGCGCACGGGGTAATGAAAAACTGTTTTTT. Translating gives CASSARGNEKLFF. This chain joins TRBV9 and TRBJ1-4; D ambiguous. There are 13 residues in the CDR3. Germline V gene data show CDR1 as SGDLS and CDR2 as YYNGEE. Trimming took 3 bases from V and 4 from J, leaving 7 bases between them.

The chain recombines TRBV5-8 with TRBJ2-1; 12 nucleotides align to TRBD2. Germline V gene lookup returns CDR1 SGHTS and CDR2 YDEGEE. This CDR3 has 16 amino acids. After removal of 1 base from V and 9 bases from J, the junction contained 8 bases not matched to a gene. The CDR3 sequence is CASSLQPGLAGIEQFF. For the CDR3, the DNA is TGTGCCAGCAGCTTGCAGCCGGGACTAGCGGGTATTGAGCAGTTCTTC.

V gene TRBV7-3 combines with J gene TRBJ2-3; 7 nucleotides align to TRBD2. Losses at the gene ends were 6 bases for V and 1 base for J; bases not matched to a gene: 13. The CDR3 has 17 residues. Per germline, CDR1 SGHTA and CDR2 FQGTGA. This chain's CDR3 is CASSSTGSSGGTDTQYF. As DNA, the CDR3 is TGTGCCAGCAGTTCTACCGGGAGCAGCGGGGGCACAGATACGCAGTATTTT.

The chain's CDR3 is CASRSQGVGYGYTF. The CDR3 DNA follows: TGTGCCAGCAGATCACAGGGGGTGGGGTATGGCTACACCTTC. The chain carries TRBV6-5 and TRBJ1-2, with 8 bases fitting TRBD1. The CDR3 has 14 residues. Germline lookup yields CDR1 MNHEY and CDR2 SVGAGI. V was pared by 6 bases and J by 5 bases, with 8 bases of the junction left unmatched.

This clone was detected only once. CDR3 bases: TGTGCCAGCAGCTTGGTGGGACAGGGCTATGGCTACACCTTC. Translating it yields CASSLVGQGYGYTF. This chain joins TRBV5-4 and TRBJ1-2; 9 positions agree with TRBD1. With 0 bases clipped from V and 4 bases from J, the junction kept 1 base outside the gene matches. This CDR3 region has 14 residues. Germline V gene sequence: CDR1 SGHNT, CDR2 YYREEE (reference sequence). The full variable domain, completed using reference TRBV5-4 and TRBJ1-2, is ETGVTQSPTHLIKTRGQQVTLRCSSQSGHNTVSWYQQALGQGPQFIFQYYREEENGRGNFPPRFSGLQFPNYSSELNVNALELDDSALYLCASSLVGQGYGYTFGSGTRLTVV.

This chain uses TRBV10-3 with TRBJ1-1; a weak D match, TRBD1 (6 bases). The CDR3 sequence is 14 residues long. Germline CDR1 is ENHRY and CDR2 is SYGVKD. The ends were cut back, 8 bases at V and 5 bases at J, with 18 bases in the middle. The CDR3 nucleotides are TGTGCCATCGGAGCAAAGGGGGGGGATACTGAAGCTTTCTTT. It is translated as CAIGAKGGDTEAFF.

J is TRBJ2-3 and V is TRBV3-1 (or the pseudogene TRBV3-2); D unclear. The CDR3 extends over 14 amino acids. Trimming left V 6 bases short and J 3 bases short, with 13 bases between. Germline V lookup: CDR1 LGHDT, CDR2 YNNKEL (reference sequence). CDR3 amino acids: CASRLGGSTDTQYF. In DNA form, the CDR3 reads TGTGCCAGCAGACTCGGCGGATCGACAGATACGCAGTATTTT.

The chain joins TRBV5-1 to TRBJ2-1; TRBD1 matches 9 bases. V dropped 0 bases and J dropped 5; count of bases not matched to a gene: 3. Germline V gene lookup returns CDR1 SGHRS and CDR2 YFSETQ. CDR3 length: 15 amino acids. The CDR3 coding sequence is TGCGCCAGCAGCTTGGAGGGACAGGGTCACAATGAGCAGTTCTTC. Translation gives CASSLEGQGHNEQFF.

The chain joins TRBV9 to TRBJ2-2; no clear D. V was pared by 4 bases and J by 0 bases, with 13 bases between. Germline V gives CDR1 SGDLS, CDR2 YYNGEE. The CDR3 loop spans 16 amino acids. The CDR3 nucleotides read TGTGCCAGCAGCCCCAGAACGCCTCCGAACACCGGGGAGCTGTTTTTT. The encoded protein is CASSPRTPPNTGELFF.

The CDR3 DNA sequence: TGTGCCAGCTCAAGGACAGGGGGATCCTACGAGCAGTACTTC. Its translation is CASSRTGGSYEQYF. The chain has TRBV18 and TRBJ2-7; 10 positions match TRBD1. The germline V gene has CDR1 KGHSH and CDR2 LQKENI. The CDR3 length is 14 residues. Losses at the gene ends were 5 bases for V and 1 base for J; bases not matched to a gene: 2.

This clone was counted a single time. V usage is TRBV11-2 and J usage is TRBJ2-1; the match to TRBD2 covers 11 bases. Germline lookup yields CDR1 SGHAT and CDR2 FQNNGV. This CDR3 spans 16 amino acids. Unmatched junction bases numbered 7, after V lost 0 bases and J lost 9 bases. In DNA, the CDR3 is TGTGCCAGCAGCTTAGAGGTAGCGGGGGGGCGAGGTGAGCAGTTCTTC. Its protein product is CASSLEVAGGRGEQFF.

J is TRBJ1-1 and V is TRBV4-2; D gene uncertain. This CDR3 contains 15 residues. Germline assignment: CDR1 LGHNA and CDR2 YNFKEQ. The V gene lost 3 bases and the J gene lost 0 bases, with 11 bases spanning the gap. The CDR3: CASSHDSGLNTEAFF. CDR3 nucleotide sequence: TGTGCCAGCAGCCACGATTCGGGGTTGAACACTGAAGCTTTCTTT.

This sequence joins TRBV7-2 and TRBJ2-2; no clear D. Germline loops: CDR1 SGHTA, CDR2 FQGNSA. The V end was cut by 5 bases, the J end by 3 bases, with 7 bases between. This CDR3 is 13 amino acids long. CDR3: CASSNSYTGELFF. In DNA, the CDR3 is TGTGCCAGCAGCAACAGCTACACCGGGGAGCTGTTTTTT.

The chain is built from TRBV6-5 and TRBJ1-2; 7 nucleotides match TRBD1. V shed 2 bases, J shed 4 bases, and the junction held 7 bases outside the gene matches. The CDR3 is made up of 15 amino acids. CDR1 MNHEY and CDR2 SVGAGI come from the germline V gene. The CDR3 is CASSYPRQGGYGYTF. The CDR3 DNA reads TGTGCCAGCAGTTACCCTCGCCAGGGGGGCTATGGCTACACCTTC.

V is TRBV5-6 and J is TRBJ2-1; 8 bases are shared with TRBD1. Germline V lookup: CDR1 SGHDT, CDR2 YYEEEE. This CDR3 is built from 15 residues. V dropped 1 base and J dropped 6; count of bases not matched to a gene: 6. The chain's CDR3 is CASSLYRGMGNEQFF. CDR3 sequence (DNA): TGTGCCAGCAGCTTGTACAGGGGGATGGGCAATGAGCAGTTCTTC. Full variable domain (missing parts from reference TRBV5-6 and TRBJ2-1): DAGVTQSPTHLIKTRGQQVTLRCSPKSGHDTVSWYQQALGQGPQFIFQYYEEEERQRGNFPDRFSGHQFPNYSSELNVNALLLGDSALYLCASSLYRGMGNEQFFGPGTRLTVL.